This T cell receptor (beta chain) derives from a study of T cell responses to AZD1222 COVID-19 vaccine. V dropped 5 bases and J dropped 3 bases, with 11 bases sitting between them. The CDR3 contains 14 residues. Germline CDR1 MNHEY, CDR2 SVGEGT. A word on this clone: The target antigen is unknown.

Method: immunoSEQ multiplex PCR; TCRdb's copy keeps in-frame clones and lacks some. The data hold some 100,000 clones, with 80% to 90% observed a single time. Study observations and caveats: The study found Spike-specific TCR breadth and depth rose after two AZD1222 doses. Distributed over spike, vaccine-associated CD4 TCRs predominated at 160-218 and 743-854.

This receptor was identified in an adult who received the AZD1222 COVID-19 vaccine. The chain recombines TRBV6-2 or TRBV6-3 with TRBJ1-5; no firm D call. The specimen comprised peripheral blood, sampled 28 days after the second AZD1222 dose. CDR3 in amino acids: CASSQRRINQPQHF. The CDR3 DNA follows: TGTGCCAGCAGTCAACGACGGATCAATCAGCCCCAGCATTTT.